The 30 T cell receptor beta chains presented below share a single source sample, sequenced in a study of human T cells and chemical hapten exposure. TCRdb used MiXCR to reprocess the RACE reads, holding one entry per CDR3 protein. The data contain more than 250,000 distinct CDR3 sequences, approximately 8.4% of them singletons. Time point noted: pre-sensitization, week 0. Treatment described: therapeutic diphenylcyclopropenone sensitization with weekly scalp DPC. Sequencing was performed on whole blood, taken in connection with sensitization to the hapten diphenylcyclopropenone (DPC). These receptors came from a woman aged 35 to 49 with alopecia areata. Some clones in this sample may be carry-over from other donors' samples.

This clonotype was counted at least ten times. CDR3 residues: CASSLDRGGTEAFF. Here the CDR3 DNA reads TGTGCCAGCAGCCTGGACAGGGGAGGGACTGAAGCTTTCTTT. This chain joins TRBV7-2 and TRBJ1-1, with 9 bases matching TRBD1. V lost 5 bases to trimming and J lost 5 bases; unmatched junction nucleotides: 6. The CDR3 runs 14 residues. The V gene's germline CDR1 is SGHTA and CDR2 FQGNSA.

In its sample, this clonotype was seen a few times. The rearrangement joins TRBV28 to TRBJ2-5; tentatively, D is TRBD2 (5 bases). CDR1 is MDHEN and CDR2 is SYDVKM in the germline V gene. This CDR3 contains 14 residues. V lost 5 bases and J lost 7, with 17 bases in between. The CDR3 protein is CASSLRPLRGTQYF. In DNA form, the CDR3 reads TGTGCCAGCAGTCTCAGACCGCTCCGGGGGACCCAGTACTTC.

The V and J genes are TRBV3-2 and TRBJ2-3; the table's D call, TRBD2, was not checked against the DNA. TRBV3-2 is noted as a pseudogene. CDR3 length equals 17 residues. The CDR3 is CASSQEGTSGSPDTQYF. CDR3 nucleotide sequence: TGTGCCAGCAGCCAAGAGGGGACTAGCGGGAGCCCGGATACGCAGTATTTT.

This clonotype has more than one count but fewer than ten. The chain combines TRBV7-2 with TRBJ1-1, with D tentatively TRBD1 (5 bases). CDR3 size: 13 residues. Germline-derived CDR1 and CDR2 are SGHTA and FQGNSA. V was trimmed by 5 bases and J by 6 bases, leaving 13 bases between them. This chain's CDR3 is CASSPDSVAEAFF. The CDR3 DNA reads TGTGCCAGCAGCCCCGACAGCGTCGCTGAAGCTTTCTTT.

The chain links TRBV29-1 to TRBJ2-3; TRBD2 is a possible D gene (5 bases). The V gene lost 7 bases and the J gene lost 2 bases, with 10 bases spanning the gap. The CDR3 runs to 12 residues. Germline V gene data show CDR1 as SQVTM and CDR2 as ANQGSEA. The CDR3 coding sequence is TGCAGCGGCCAGCGGACCACAGATACGCAGTATTTT. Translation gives CSGQRTTDTQYF.

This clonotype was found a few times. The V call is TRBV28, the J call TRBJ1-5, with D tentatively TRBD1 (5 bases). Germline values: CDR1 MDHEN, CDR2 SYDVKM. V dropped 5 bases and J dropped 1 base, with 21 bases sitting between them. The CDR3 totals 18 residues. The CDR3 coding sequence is TGTGCCAGCAGTGTGGGTCCTAGACAGCTTACGAGCAATCAGCCCCAGCATTTT. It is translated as CASSVGPRQLTSNQPQHF. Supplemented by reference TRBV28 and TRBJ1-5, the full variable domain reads DVKVTQSSRYLVKRTGEKVFLECVQDMDHENMFWYRQDPGLGLRLIYFSYDVKMKEKGDIPEGYSVSREKKERFSLILESASTNQTSMYLCASSVGPRQLTSNQPQHFGDGTRLSIL.

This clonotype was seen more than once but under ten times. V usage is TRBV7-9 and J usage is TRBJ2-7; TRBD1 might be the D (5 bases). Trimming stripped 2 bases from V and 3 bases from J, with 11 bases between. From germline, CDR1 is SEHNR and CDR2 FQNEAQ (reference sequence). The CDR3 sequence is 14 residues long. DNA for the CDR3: TGTGCCAGCAGCTTAAAGGAACAGGTCTACGAGCAGTACTTC. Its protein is CASSLKEQVYEQYF.

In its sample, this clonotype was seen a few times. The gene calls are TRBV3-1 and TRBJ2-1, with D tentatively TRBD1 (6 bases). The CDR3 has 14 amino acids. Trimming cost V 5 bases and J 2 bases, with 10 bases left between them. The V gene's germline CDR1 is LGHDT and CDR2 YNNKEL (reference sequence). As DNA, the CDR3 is TGTGCCAGCAGCTATGGGGGCCCCTACAATGAGCAGTTCTTC. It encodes CASSYGGPYNEQFF.

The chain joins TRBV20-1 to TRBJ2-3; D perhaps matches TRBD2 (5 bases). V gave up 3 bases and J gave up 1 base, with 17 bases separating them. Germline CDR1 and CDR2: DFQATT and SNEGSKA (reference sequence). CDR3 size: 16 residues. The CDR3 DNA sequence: TGCAGTGCTAGGGGGAGAGGGATGGTGGGCACAGATACGCAGTATTTT. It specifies CSARGRGMVGTDTQYF.

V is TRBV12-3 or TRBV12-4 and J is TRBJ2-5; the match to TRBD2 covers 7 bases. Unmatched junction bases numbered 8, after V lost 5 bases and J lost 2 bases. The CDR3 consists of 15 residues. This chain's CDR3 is CASSLLGGGQETQYF. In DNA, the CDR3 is TGTGCCAGCAGTCTCTTAGGCGGGGGACAAGAGACCCAGTACTTC.

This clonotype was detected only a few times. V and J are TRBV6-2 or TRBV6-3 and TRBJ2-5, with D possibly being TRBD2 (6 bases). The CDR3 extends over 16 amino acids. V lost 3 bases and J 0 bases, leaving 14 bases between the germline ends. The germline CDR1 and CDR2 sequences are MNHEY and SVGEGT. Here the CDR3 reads CASSYWQASDQETQYF. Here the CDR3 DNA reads TGTGCCAGCAGTTATTGGCAGGCTAGCGACCAAGAGACCCAGTACTTC.

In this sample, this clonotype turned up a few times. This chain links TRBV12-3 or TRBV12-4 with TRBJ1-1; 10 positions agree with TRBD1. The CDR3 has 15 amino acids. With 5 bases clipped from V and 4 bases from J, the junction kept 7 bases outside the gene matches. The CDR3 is CASSHHGQGGTEAFF. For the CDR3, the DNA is TGTGCCAGCAGTCATCACGGACAGGGGGGCACTGAAGCTTTCTTT.

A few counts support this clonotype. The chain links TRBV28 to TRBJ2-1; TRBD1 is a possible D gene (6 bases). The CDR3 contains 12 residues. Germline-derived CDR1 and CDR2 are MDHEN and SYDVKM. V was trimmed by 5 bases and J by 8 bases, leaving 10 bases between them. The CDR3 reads CASSPQGYEQFF. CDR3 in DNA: TGTGCCAGCAGTCCACAGGGTTATGAGCAGTTCTTC.

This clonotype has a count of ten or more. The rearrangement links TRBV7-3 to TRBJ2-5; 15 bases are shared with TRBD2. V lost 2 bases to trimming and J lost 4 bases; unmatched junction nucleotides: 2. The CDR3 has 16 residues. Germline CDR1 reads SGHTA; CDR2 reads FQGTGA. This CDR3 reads CASSLGGLAGGETQYF. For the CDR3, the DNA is TGTGCCAGCAGCTTAGGGGGACTAGCGGGAGGAGAGACCCAGTACTTC.

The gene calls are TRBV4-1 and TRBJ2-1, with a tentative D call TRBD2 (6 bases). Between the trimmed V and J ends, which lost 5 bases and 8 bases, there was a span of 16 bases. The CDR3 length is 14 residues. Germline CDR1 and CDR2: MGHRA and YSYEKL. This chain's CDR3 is CASSVQRVNDEQFF. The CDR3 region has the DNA TGCGCCAGCAGCGTACAGCGGGTAAACGATGAGCAGTTCTTC.

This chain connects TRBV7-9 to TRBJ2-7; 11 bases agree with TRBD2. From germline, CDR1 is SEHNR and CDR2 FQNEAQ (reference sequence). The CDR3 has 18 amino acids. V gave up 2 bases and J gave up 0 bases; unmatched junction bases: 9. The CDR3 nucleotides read TGTGCCAGCAGCTTATACCTACTAGCGGGAGTTAGCTCCTACGAGCAGTACTTC. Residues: CASSLYLLAGVSSYEQYF.

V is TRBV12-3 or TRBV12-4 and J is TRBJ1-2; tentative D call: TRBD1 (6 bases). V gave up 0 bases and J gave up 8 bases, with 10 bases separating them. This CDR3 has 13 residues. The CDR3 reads CASSLAVRGGYTF. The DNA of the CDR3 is TGTGCCAGCAGTTTAGCGGTCAGGGGCGGCTACACCTTC.

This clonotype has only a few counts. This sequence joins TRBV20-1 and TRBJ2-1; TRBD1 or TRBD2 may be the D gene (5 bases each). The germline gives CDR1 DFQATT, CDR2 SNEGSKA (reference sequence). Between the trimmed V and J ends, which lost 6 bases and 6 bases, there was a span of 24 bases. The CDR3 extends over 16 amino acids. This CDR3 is CSAIIPMGVVLNEQFF. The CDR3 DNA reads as TGCAGTGCCATCATCCCAATGGGGGTAGTCCTCAATGAGCAGTTCTTC.

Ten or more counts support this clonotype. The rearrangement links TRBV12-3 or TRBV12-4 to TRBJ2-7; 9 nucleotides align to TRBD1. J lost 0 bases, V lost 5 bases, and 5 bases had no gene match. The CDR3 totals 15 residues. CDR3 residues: CASSITGQGSYEQYF. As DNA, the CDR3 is TGTGCCAGCAGTATTACGGGACAGGGCTCCTACGAGCAGTACTTC.

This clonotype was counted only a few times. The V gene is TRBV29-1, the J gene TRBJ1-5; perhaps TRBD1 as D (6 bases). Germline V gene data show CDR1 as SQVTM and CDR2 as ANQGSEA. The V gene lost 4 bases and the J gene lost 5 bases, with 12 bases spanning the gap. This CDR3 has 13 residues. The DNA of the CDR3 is TGCAGCGTTGTCTCGACAGGTGATCAGCCCCAGCATTTT. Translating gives CSVVSTGDQPQHF.

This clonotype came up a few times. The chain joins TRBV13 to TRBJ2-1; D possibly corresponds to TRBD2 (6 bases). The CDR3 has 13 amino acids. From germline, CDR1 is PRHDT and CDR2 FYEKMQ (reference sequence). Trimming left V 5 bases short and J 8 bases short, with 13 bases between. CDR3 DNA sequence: TGTGCCAGCAGCCTCAGGAGGGGCCATGAGCAGTTCTTC. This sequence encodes CASSLRRGHEQFF. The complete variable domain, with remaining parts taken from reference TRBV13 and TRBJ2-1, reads AAGVIQSPRHLIKEKRETATLKCYPIPRHDTVYWYQQGPGQDPQFLISFYEKMQSDKGSIPDRFSAQQFSDYHSELNMSSLELGDSALYFCASSLRRGHEQFFGPGTRLTVL.

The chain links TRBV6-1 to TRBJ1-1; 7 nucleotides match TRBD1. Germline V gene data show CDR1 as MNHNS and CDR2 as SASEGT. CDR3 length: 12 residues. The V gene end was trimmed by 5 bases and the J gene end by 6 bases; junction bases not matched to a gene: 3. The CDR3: CASSRQGPEAFF. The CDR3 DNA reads TGTGCCAGCAGTAGACAGGGACCTGAAGCTTTCTTT.

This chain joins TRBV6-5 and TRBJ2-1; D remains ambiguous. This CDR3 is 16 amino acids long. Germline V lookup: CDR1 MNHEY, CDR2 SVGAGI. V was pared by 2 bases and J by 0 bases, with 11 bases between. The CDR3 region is CASSYLRKSSYNEQFF. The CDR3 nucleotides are TGTGCCAGCAGTTACCTCAGGAAAAGCTCCTACAATGAGCAGTTCTTC.

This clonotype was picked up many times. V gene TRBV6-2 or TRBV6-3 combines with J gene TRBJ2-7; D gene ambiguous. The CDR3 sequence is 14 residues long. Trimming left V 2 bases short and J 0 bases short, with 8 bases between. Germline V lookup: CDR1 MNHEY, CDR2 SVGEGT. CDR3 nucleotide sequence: TGTGCCAGCAGTTACGGGTCGGGCTCCTACGAGCAGTACTTC. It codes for CASSYGSGSYEQYF.

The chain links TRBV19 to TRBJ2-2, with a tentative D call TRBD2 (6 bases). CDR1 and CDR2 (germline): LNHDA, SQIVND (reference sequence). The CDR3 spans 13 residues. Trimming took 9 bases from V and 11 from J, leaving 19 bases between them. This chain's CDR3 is CASGTSERVELFF. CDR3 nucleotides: TGTGCCAGCGGGACTTCAGAACGTGTAGAGCTGTTTTTT. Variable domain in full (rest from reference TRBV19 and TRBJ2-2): DGGITQSPKYLFRKEGQNVTLSCEQNLNHDAMYWYRQDPGQGLRLIYYSQIVNDFQKGDIAEGYSVSREKKESFPLTVTSAQKNPTAFYLCASGTSERVELFFGEGSRLTVL.

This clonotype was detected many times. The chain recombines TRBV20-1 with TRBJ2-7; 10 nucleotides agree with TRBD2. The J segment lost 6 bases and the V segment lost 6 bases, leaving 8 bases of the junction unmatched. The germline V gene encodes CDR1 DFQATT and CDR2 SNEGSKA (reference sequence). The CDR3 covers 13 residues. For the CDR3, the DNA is TGCAGTGCACGCCGAGCGGGAGGGACCGAGCAGTACTTC. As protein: CSARRAGGTEQYF.

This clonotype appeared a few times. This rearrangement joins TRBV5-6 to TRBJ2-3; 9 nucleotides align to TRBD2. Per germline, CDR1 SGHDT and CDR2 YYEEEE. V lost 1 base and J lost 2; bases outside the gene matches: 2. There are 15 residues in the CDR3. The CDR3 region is CASSLLAGNTDTQYF. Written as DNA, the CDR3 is TGTGCCAGCAGCTTGCTAGCGGGGAACACAGATACGCAGTATTTT.

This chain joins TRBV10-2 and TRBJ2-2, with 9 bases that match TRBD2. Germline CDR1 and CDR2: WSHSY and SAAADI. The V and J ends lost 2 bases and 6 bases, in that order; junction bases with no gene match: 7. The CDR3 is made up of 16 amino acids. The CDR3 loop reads CASSERPGLASGELFF. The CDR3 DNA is TGCGCCAGCAGTGAGAGGCCGGGACTAGCCTCCGGGGAGCTGTTTTTT.

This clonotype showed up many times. The DNA for the CDR3 is TGTGCCAGCAGCTTAGCGATGGAGCGGCCTCCTTTCTTT. Translating it yields CASSLAMERPPFF. This chain connects TRBV7-2 to TRBJ1-1; D unclear. The CDR3 length is 13 residues. Trimming stripped 0 bases from V and 12 bases from J, with 14 bases between. Germline values: CDR1 SGHTA, CDR2 FQGNSA.

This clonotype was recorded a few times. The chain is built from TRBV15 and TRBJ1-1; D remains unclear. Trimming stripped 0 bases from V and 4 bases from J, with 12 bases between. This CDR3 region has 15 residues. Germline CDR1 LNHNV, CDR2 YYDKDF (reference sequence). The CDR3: CATSRDRKGGTEAFF. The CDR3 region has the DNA TGTGCCACCAGCAGAGATCGGAAGGGAGGCACTGAAGCTTTCTTT.